This T cell receptor (beta chain) was sequenced for a study of human T cells and chemical hapten exposure. V trimming: 4 bases; J trimming: 7 bases; junction bases outside the gene matches: 5. Germline lookup yields CDR1 SGHTA and CDR2 FQGNSA. This CDR3 has 14 amino acids. TCRdb re-derived calls from the RACE reads in MiXCR, one entry per CDR3 protein. The top ten clones hold about 9.6% of a sample with approximately 74,000 distinct CDR3 sequences, 32% of them seen once. This sample's time point: patch test 1, 2 weeks after DPC sensitization. Regarding treatment: therapeutic diphenylcyclopropenone sensitization with weekly scalp DPC.

Source: whole blood, taken in connection with sensitization to the hapten diphenylcyclopropenone (DPC). This receptor was taken from a man aged 35-49 years with alopecia areata. Some clones in this sample may be carry-over from other donors' samples. V usage is TRBV7-2 and J usage is TRBJ2-1; 9 nucleotides align to TRBD2. The CDR3 loop reads CASSSGTSTNEQFF. Here the CDR3 DNA reads TGTGCCAGCAGCTCTGGGACTAGCACGAATGAGCAGTTCTTC. Complete variable domain (other parts from reference TRBV7-2 and TRBJ2-1): GAGVSQSPSNKVTEKGKDVELRCDPISGHTALYWYRQSLGQGLEFLIYFQGNSAPDKSGLPSDRFSAERTGGSVSTLTIQRTQQEDSAVYLCASSSGTSTNEQFFGPGTRLTVL.